This record looks at one T cell receptor beta chain sequence and its context. The data belong to a study of blood T cell repertoires in COVID-19. Here immunoSEQ multiplex PCR was the method, and the copy in TCRdb shows in-frame clones only, minus some. The table lists 450,000 to 600,000 clones, around 90% of them singletons, with about 0.7% in the top ten. V was cut by 4 bases and J by 5 bases, with 12 bases left in between. The length of the CDR3 is 13 residues. Per the germline V gene, CDR1 is SGHRS and CDR2 is YFSETQ. The sequence derives from a woman aged 18-29 years who had recovered from COVID-19. The chain joins TRBV5-1 to TRBJ2-5, with D tentatively TRBD1 (6 bases). Material for sequencing was PBMCs or T cells enriched from blood (not recorded which). The DNA of the CDR3 is TGCGCCAGCAGCCCTCAGGGGCAGGAGACCCAGTACTTC. It yields the protein CASSPQGQETQYF. Full variable domain (outside the CDR3, taken from reference TRBV5-1 and TRBJ2-5): KAGVTQTPRYLIKTRGQQVTLSCSPISGHRSVSWYQQTPGQGLQFLFEYFSETQRNKGNFPGRFSGRQFSNSRSEMNVSTLELGDSALYLCASSPQGQETQYFGPGTRLLVL.